The 27 T cell receptor beta chains given below trace back to one sample, sequenced in a study of early T cells in non-severe SARS-CoV-2 infection. TCRdb re-called the 5' RACE reads through MiXCR, storing one row per CDR3 protein. Seen here are some 80,000 distinct CDR3 sequences, 12% observed once, and the top ten hold about 16%. The sample was whole blood, taken at baseline. The receptors originated from an adult who was a healthcare worker with PCR-confirmed SARS-CoV-2 infection or an uninfected control (not recorded which). The donor label of this sample is uncertain.

There are a few counts of this clonotype. The chain joins TRBV4-1 to TRBJ2-3, with 9 bases that match TRBD2. V was clipped by 1 base and J by 3 bases; unmatched bases: 8. This CDR3 is built from 17 residues. Germline CDR1 reads MGHRA; CDR2 reads YSYEKL. The CDR3 sequence is CASSQARGSGGTDTQYF. The CDR3, as DNA: TGCGCCAGCAGCCAAGCCCGGGGTAGCGGGGGAACAGATACGCAGTATTTT.

This clonotype was seen a handful of times. This chain links TRBV6-5 with TRBJ1-2; D ambiguous. Deletions cut 0 bases from V and 5 bases from J, with 13 bases between. Germline-derived CDR1 and CDR2 are MNHEY and SVGAGI. This CDR3 region has 15 residues. The CDR3 spells CASSYSGKSWYGYTF. CDR3 in DNA: TGTGCCAGCAGTTACTCGGGGAAGTCGTGGTATGGCTACACCTTC.

The DNA for the CDR3 is TGTGCCCGCCGAGGGACCCAGAATGAAAAACTGTTTTTT. The encoded protein is CARRGTQNEKLFF. The chain uses TRBV30 and TRBJ1-4, with TRBD1 as a possible D gene (5 bases). V dropped 8 bases and J dropped 5 bases, with 15 bases sitting between them. Germline loops: CDR1 GTSNPN, CDR2 SVGIG (reference sequence). The CDR3 has 13 residues.

There are many counts of this clonotype. The V gene is TRBV20-1, the J gene TRBJ2-1; perhaps TRBD2 as D (5 bases). This CDR3 is built from 15 residues. Germline V gives CDR1 DFQATT, CDR2 SNEGSKA (reference sequence). Trimming shortened V by 3 bases and J by 4 bases, and 16 bases separated the two germline ends. As DNA, the CDR3 is TGCAGTGCTAGTAACGCGGGCACCTGGTACAATGAGCAGTTCTTC. It encodes CSASNAGTWYNEQFF.

The chain carries TRBV29-1 and TRBJ1-1; 9 nucleotides agree with TRBD1. V was clipped by 7 bases and J by 6 bases; unmatched bases: 12. Germline CDR1 reads SQVTM; CDR2 reads ANQGSEA. CDR3 length equals 14 residues. CDR3 sequence: CSAGTGQGFAEAFF. The CDR3 DNA sequence: TGCAGCGCTGGTACGGGACAGGGATTCGCTGAAGCTTTCTTT.

V is TRBV29-1 and J is TRBJ2-7; possibly TRBD1 for D (5 bases). V gave up 4 bases and J gave up 1 base, with 11 bases separating them. Germline V gene sequence: CDR1 SQVTM, CDR2 ANQGSEA. The CDR3 is 13 amino acids. DNA for the CDR3: TGCAGCGTTGGCAGGGTCCTATCCTACGAGCAGTACTTC. Protein product: CSVGRVLSYEQYF.

This chain joins TRBV7-2 and TRBJ2-2; D remains unclear. The germline V gene has CDR1 SGHTA and CDR2 FQGNSA. Trimming took off 1 base at V and 6 bases at J, with 6 bases between the two ends. This CDR3 region has 13 residues. In DNA form, the CDR3 reads TGTGCCAGCAGCTTAGACTTTTCCGGGGAGCTGTTTTTT. Encoded protein: CASSLDFSGELFF. Using reference TRBV7-2 and TRBJ2-2 for the parts outside the CDR3, the full variable domain is GAGVSQSPSNKVTEKGKDVELRCDPISGHTALYWYRQSLGQGLEFLIYFQGNSAPDKSGLPSDRFSAERTGGSVSTLTIQRTQQEDSAVYLCASSLDFSGELFFGEGSRLTVL.

This clonotype was observed at least ten times. The genes are TRBV10-2 and TRBJ2-1, with a tentative D call TRBD2 (5 bases). The V gene lost 5 bases and the J gene lost 0 bases, with 8 bases spanning the gap. The V gene's germline CDR1 is WSHSY and CDR2 SAAADI. This CDR3 has 14 amino acids. CDR3 DNA sequence: TGCGCCAGCAGTAAGGGAGTCTCCTACAATGAGCAGTTCTTC. Residues: CASSKGVSYNEQFF.

This CDR3 is CASSPSRAYTEAFF. CDR3 DNA: TGTGCCAGCAGCCCGTCGAGGGCGTACACTGAAGCTTTCTTT. The chain carries TRBV11-2 and TRBJ1-1; D unresolved. V was shortened by 5 bases and J by 3 bases, with 13 bases between the two germline ends. CDR3 length equals 14 residues. The germline CDR1 and CDR2 sequences are SGHAT and FQNNGV.

This clonotype was counted many times. The chain joins TRBV20-1 to TRBJ1-5, with 8 bases fitting TRBD1. Germline V lookup: CDR1 DFQATT, CDR2 SNEGSKA (reference sequence). The V gene end was trimmed by 4 bases and the J gene end by 0 bases; junction bases not matched to a gene: 2. The CDR3 loop spans 14 amino acids. CDR3 amino acids: CSATGGGSNQPQHF. CDR3 nucleotide sequence: TGCAGTGCTACAGGGGGCGGTAGCAATCAGCCCCAGCATTTT.

This clonotype was seen repeatedly, ten times or more. The chain is built from TRBV12-3 or TRBV12-4 and TRBJ2-1; D is uncertain. V lost 6 bases, J lost 2 bases, and 11 bases lay in between. CDR3 length: 14 amino acids. CDR3 DNA: TGTGCCAGCAGAGCGAGATGGCCCTACAATGAGCAGTTCTTC. This encodes CASRARWPYNEQFF.

The sample holds a few counts of this clonotype. The gene calls are TRBV2 and TRBJ2-7; no clear D. In germline, CDR1 is SNHLY, CDR2 FYNNEI. V lost 7 bases and J lost 2, with 18 bases in between. This CDR3 has 15 residues. In DNA form, the CDR3 reads TGTGCCAGCACGGGTGGCGCGACCAATCCCTACGAGCAGTACTTC. This codes for CASTGGATNPYEQYF.

This clonotype was detected many times. This chain joins TRBV11-2 and TRBJ2-7; TRBD2 aligns across 15 bases. Germline assignment: CDR1 SGHAT and CDR2 FQNNGV. This CDR3 comprises 15 residues. The ends lost 5 bases at V and 13 bases at J; junction bases unmatched: 12. The CDR3 coding sequence is TGTGCCAGCAGCCCAAACTTCGGACTAGCGGGGGGGCTCTACTTC. Residues: CASSPNFGLAGGLYF.

This clonotype was counted many times. J is TRBJ2-1 and V is TRBV7-2; 8 positions match TRBD2. This CDR3 spans 19 amino acids. The germline CDR1 and CDR2 sequences are SGHTA and FQGNSA. With V trimmed by 1 base and J by 0 bases, 11 bases remained unmatched. This CDR3 reads CASSLEGLVGPGSYNEQFF. Written as DNA, the CDR3 is TGTGCCAGCAGCTTAGAGGGACTAGTGGGACCGGGCTCCTACAATGAGCAGTTCTTC.

This clonotype was found many times. Mismatch with germline at one junction end may stem from a read error. The V gene is TRBV7-6, the J gene TRBJ2-3; TRBD2 aligns across 12 bases. The CDR3 sequence is 15 residues long. Germline lookup yields CDR1 SGHVS and CDR2 FNYEAQ. The CDR3 region is CASSLAGGPGDTQYF. The CDR3 bases are TGTGCCAGCAGCCTAGCGGGAGGGCCGGGAGATACGCAGTATTTT.

There are many counts of this clonotype. J is TRBJ2-7 and V is TRBV7-9, with 7 bases fitting TRBD1. V was clipped by 5 bases and J by 5 bases; unmatched bases: 15. The CDR3 runs 16 residues. Per the germline V gene, CDR1 is SEHNR and CDR2 is FQNEAQ (reference sequence). In nucleotides, the CDR3 is TGTGCCAGCAGCACACCTAAGACGAACAGGGGCCACGAGCAGTACTTC. Its protein is CASSTPKTNRGHEQYF.

This clonotype was seen more than once but under ten times. V usage is TRBV6-2 or TRBV6-3 and J usage is TRBJ2-3; 8 positions agree with TRBD2. The V gene end was trimmed by 2 bases and the J gene end by 4 bases; junction bases not matched to a gene: 20. Germline V gene data show CDR1 as MNHEY and CDR2 as SVGEGT. The CDR3 consists of 20 residues. CDR3 in DNA: TGTGCCAGCAGTTACCCCACCGGCCCGTACCGGGGGGGCCGTCCAGATACGCAGTATTTT. This sequence encodes CASSYPTGPYRGGRPDTQYF.

This clonotype has just a few counts. The chain has TRBV5-1 and TRBJ2-3, with TRBD2 matching 13 bases. The CDR3 spans 17 residues. V was pared by 3 bases and J by 4 bases, with 8 bases of the junction left unmatched. CDR1 and CDR2 (germline): SGHRS, YFSETQ. The CDR3 spells CASSSTSGRPSADTQYF. CDR3 sequence (DNA): TGCGCCAGCAGCTCGACTAGCGGGAGGCCGAGTGCAGATACGCAGTATTTT. Looking up the rest from reference TRBV5-1 and TRBJ2-3 gives the full variable domain: KAGVTQTPRYLIKTRGQQVTLSCSPISGHRSVSWYQQTPGQGLQFLFEYFSETQRNKGNFPGRFSGRQFSNSRSEMNVSTLELGDSALYLCASSSTSGRPSADTQYFGPGTRLTVL.

This chain uses TRBV27 with TRBJ1-1; D call uncertain. The CDR3 has 14 amino acids. Trimming removed 6 bases at V and 3 bases at J, with 14 bases between. From germline, CDR1 is MNHEY and CDR2 SMNVEV (reference sequence). Here the CDR3 DNA reads TGTGCCAGCAGGGACGGTCTAGTTTACACTGAAGCTTTCTTT. It yields the protein CASRDGLVYTEAFF.

This clonotype was observed a handful of times. This chain links TRBV7-9 with TRBJ2-3, with unresolved D. Germline V gene data show CDR1 as SEHNR and CDR2 as FQNEAQ (reference sequence). CDR3 length: 16 residues. V lost 2 bases and J lost 2, with 14 bases in between. The CDR3 DNA reads as TGTGCCAGCAGCTTACATCGGGCGACTTACACAGATACGCAGTATTTT. Encoded protein: CASSLHRATYTDTQYF.

A few counts support this clonotype. V is TRBV29-1 and J is TRBJ1-1; D perhaps matches TRBD1 (5 bases). Germline assignment: CDR1 SQVTM and CDR2 ANQGSEA. This CDR3 has 11 residues. Trimming cost V 7 bases and J 7 bases, with 13 bases left between them. The CDR3 protein is CSGVTGFEAFF. Written as DNA, the CDR3 is TGCAGCGGTGTCACAGGCTTTGAAGCTTTCTTT.

This clonotype was recorded a few times. This chain uses TRBV7-9 with TRBJ2-5, with 8 bases that match TRBD1. Unmatched junction bases numbered 8, after V lost 4 bases and J lost 4 bases. From germline, CDR1 is SEHNR and CDR2 FQNEAQ (reference sequence). There are 15 residues in the CDR3. DNA for the CDR3: TGTGCCAGCAGCTCATCCGGACAGGGAAGAGAGACCCAGTACTTC. Translating it yields CASSSSGQGRETQYF.

The rearrangement uses TRBV4-3 and TRBJ1-1; D not certain. Trimming shortened V by 3 bases and J by 5 bases, and 10 bases separated the two germline ends. The germline gives CDR1 LGHNA, CDR2 YSLEER. The CDR3 extends over 13 amino acids. The CDR3 loop is CASSQGIRTEAFF. The CDR3 nucleotides are TGCGCCAGCAGCCAGGGAATTCGGACTGAAGCTTTCTTT.

The V and J genes are TRBV20-1 and TRBJ1-1; possible D gene TRBD1, 6 bases. The CDR3 is 14 residues long. With 3 bases removed from V and 0 bases from J, the gap between germline ends came to 11 bases. Germline lookup yields CDR1 DFQATT and CDR2 SNEGSKA (reference sequence). The CDR3 spells CSASRGALNTEAFF. Written as DNA, the CDR3 is TGCAGTGCTAGTCGGGGGGCTTTGAACACTGAAGCTTTCTTT.

The chain combines TRBV12-3 or TRBV12-4 with TRBJ2-3, with 8 bases matching TRBD2. V lost 5 bases and J lost 1; bases outside the gene matches: 5. The CDR3 extends over 15 amino acids. As DNA, the CDR3 is TGTGCCAGCAGTCCCCTGACTAGCGGCACAGATACGCAGTATTTT. Translated: CASSPLTSGTDTQYF.

This clonotype was seen more than once but under ten times. V and J are TRBV12-3 or TRBV12-4 and TRBJ2-7; TRBD2 matches at 9 bases. The CDR3 sequence is 14 residues long. The V gene end was trimmed by 7 bases and the J gene end by 3 bases; junction bases not matched to a gene: 7. The CDR3 sequence: CASNLSGGDYEQYF. The DNA for the CDR3 is TGTGCCAGCAACCTTAGCGGGGGCGACTACGAGCAGTACTTC.

In nucleotides, the CDR3 is TGCAGTGCTATATGGGGCGTCTACGAGCAGTACTTC. Translated, it gives CSAIWGVYEQYF. The V gene is TRBV20-1, the J gene TRBJ2-7, with D possibly TRBD1 on 5 matching bases. CDR1 and CDR2 (germline): DFQATT, SNEGSKA (reference sequence). This CDR3 spans 12 amino acids. Trimming left V 4 bases short and J 3 bases short, with 10 bases between.